The 5 T cell receptor beta chains presented below share a single source sample, sequenced in a study of T cell changes during pregnancy in multiple sclerosis. Sequenced by immunoSEQ multiplex PCR; TCRdb stores in-frame clones only, minus some. The sample holds about 36,000 clones, just over 90% seen once. The sample consisted of CD4+ T cells from peripheral blood mononuclear cells, taken in the first trimester of pregnancy. The source of these receptors is a female donor with multiple sclerosis, enrolled in a pregnancy study.

The chain recombines TRBV11-2 with TRBJ1-1; D ambiguous. CDR1 and CDR2 from the germline V gene are SGHAT and FQNNGV. The ends were cut back, 5 bases at V and 3 bases at J, with 4 bases in the middle. The length of the CDR3 is 11 residues. CDR3 sequence: CASSADTEAFF. For the CDR3, the DNA is TGTGCCAGCAGCGCGGACACTGAAGCTTTCTTT.

The chain links TRBV6-6 to TRBJ1-2, with 8 bases aligning to TRBD1. V shed 5 bases, J shed 4 bases, and the junction held 6 bases outside the gene matches. Germline CDR1 reads MNHNY; CDR2 reads SVGAGI (reference sequence). The CDR3 has 14 amino acids. The CDR3 sequence is CASSQTGVAYGYTF. DNA for the CDR3: TGTGCCAGCAGTCAGACAGGGGTGGCCTATGGCTACACCTTC.

This chain links TRBV18 with TRBJ2-5; weak D call: TRBD1 (6 bases). V gave up 1 base and J gave up 5 bases, with 17 bases separating them. Per germline, CDR1 KGHSH and CDR2 LQKENI. The CDR3 spans 16 residues. The CDR3 sequence: CASSPQAAGVGETQYF. CDR3 nucleotides: TGTGCCAGCTCACCACAGGCTGCAGGGGTCGGGGAGACCCAGTACTTC.

This chain links TRBV7-9 with TRBJ1-1; D call uncertain. This CDR3 spans 12 amino acids. Between the trimmed V and J ends, which lost 3 bases and 5 bases, there was a span of 7 bases. Germline V gene sequence: CDR1 SEHNR, CDR2 FQNEAQ (reference sequence). The CDR3 is CASSLAVTEAFF. Here the CDR3 DNA reads TGTGCCAGCAGCTTGGCGGTGACTGAAGCTTTCTTT. Looking up the rest from reference TRBV7-9 and TRBJ1-1 gives the full variable domain: DTGVSQNPRHKITKRGQNVTFRCDPISEHNRLYWYRQTLGQGPEFLTYFQNEAQLEKSRLLSDRFSAERPKGSFSTLEIQRTEQGDSAMYLCASSLAVTEAFFGQGTRLTVV.

This chain joins TRBV18 and TRBJ2-7; weak D call: TRBD2 (6 bases). Trimming took off 3 bases at V and 0 bases at J, with 6 bases between the two ends. CDR3 size: 13 residues. Germline values: CDR1 KGHSH, CDR2 LQKENI. The CDR3 nucleotides read TGTGCCAGCTCACCGGAGGGCTCCTACGAGCAGTACTTC. It yields the protein CASSPEGSYEQYF.